Following are 23 T cell receptor beta chains from one sample sequenced in a study of cytotoxic CD8 clonotypes in ibrutinib-treated CLL. Measured with immunoSEQ multiplex PCR; TCRdb has only the in-frame clones, and not every one. Here the sample spans 7,300 or so clones, roughly 84% being singletons. The source was PBMCs, collected before ibrutinib treatment. These receptors came from a human donor with chronic lymphocytic leukemia.

The chain links TRBV18 to TRBJ2-7; maybe TRBD1 (5 bases). Germline V CDR1 and CDR2: KGHSH, LQKENI. The V end lost 3 bases, the J end lost 0 bases, and 9 bases lay between the germline ends. The CDR3 loop spans 14 amino acids. CDR3 protein: CASSPQGSSYEQYF. As DNA, the CDR3 is TGTGCCAGCTCACCTCAGGGAAGCTCCTACGAGCAGTACTTC.

V usage is TRBV7-8 and J usage is TRBJ2-3; D possibly corresponds to TRBD1 (5 bases). The CDR3 has 16 residues. Germline loops: CDR1 SGHVS, CDR2 FQNEAQ. With 1 base removed from V and 1 base from J, the gap between germline ends came to 12 bases. This CDR3 is CASSLEGAGRTDTQYF. CDR3 DNA sequence: TGTGCCAGCAGCTTAGAAGGGGCCGGACGCACAGATACGCAGTATTTT.

The V call is TRBV4-2, the J call TRBJ1-3; D call uncertain. This CDR3 has 18 amino acids. Germline loops: CDR1 LGHNA, CDR2 YNFKEQ. Trimming removed 0 bases at V and 0 bases at J, with 15 bases between. CDR3 residues: CASSQDPSAAYSGNTIYF. CDR3 DNA: TGTGCCAGCAGCCAAGATCCCTCCGCGGCGTACTCTGGAAACACCATATATTTT.

V gene TRBV25-1 combines with J gene TRBJ2-1; D is undetermined. CDR1 and CDR2 (germline): MGHDK, SYGVNS. V was clipped by 9 bases and J by 7 bases, with 13 bases between them. The CDR3 has 12 residues. CDR3 sequence: CASNAEANEQFF. CDR3 sequence (DNA): TGTGCCAGTAATGCAGAGGCAAATGAGCAGTTCTTC.

A single count supports this clone. This chain uses TRBV30 with TRBJ1-6; TRBD1 is a possible D gene (5 bases). CDR3 length: 16 amino acids. V shed 2 bases and J shed 0 bases, with 11 bases lying between them. Germline lookup yields CDR1 GTSNPN and CDR2 SVGIG (reference sequence). The CDR3 region has the DNA TGTGCCTGGAGTAGGGGCTGGAGCTCCTATAATTCACCCCTCCACTTT. Translated: CAWSRGWSSYNSPLHF.

The chain links TRBV13 to TRBJ1-6; D possibly corresponds to TRBD1 (6 bases). V lost 6 bases, J lost 0 bases, and 9 bases lay in between. Germline values: CDR1 PRHDT, CDR2 FYEKMQ (reference sequence). The length of the CDR3 is 15 residues. CDR3 in amino acids: CASRDRSSYNSPLHF. For the CDR3, the DNA is TGTGCCAGCAGAGACAGGAGCTCCTATAATTCACCCCTCCACTTT. The whole variable domain, filled in from reference TRBV13 and TRBJ1-6, reads AAGVIQSPRHLIKEKRETATLKCYPIPRHDTVYWYQQGPGQDPQFLISFYEKMQSDKGSIPDRFSAQQFSDYHSELNMSSLELGDSALYFCASRDRSSYNSPLHFGNGTRLTVT.

This clone was seen once. J is TRBJ2-7 and V is TRBV4-1; unclear D gene. This CDR3 is 14 amino acids long. Trimming cost V 1 base and J 2 bases, with 9 bases left between them. Germline CDR1 is MGHRA and CDR2 is YSYEKL. The CDR3 DNA reads as TGCGCCAGCAGCCAAGTTTACAACCCCTACGAGCAGTACTTC. Residues: CASSQVYNPYEQYF.

The gene calls are TRBV28 and TRBJ2-1; 9 bases align to TRBD1. With V trimmed by 7 bases and J by 0 bases, 4 bases remained unmatched. In germline, CDR1 is MDHEN, CDR2 SYDVKM. This CDR3 is 15 amino acids long. The CDR3 region is CASKGQGSSYNEQFF. In DNA form, the CDR3 reads TGTGCCAGCAAGGGACAGGGCAGCTCCTACAATGAGCAGTTCTTC.

V usage is TRBV5-1 and J usage is TRBJ1-2, with D perhaps matching TRBD1 (6 bases). In germline, CDR1 is SGHRS, CDR2 YFSETQ. The V gene lost 3 bases and the J gene lost 2 bases, with 11 bases spanning the gap. The CDR3 covers 14 residues. The CDR3 here is CASSSRGQNYGYTF. The CDR3 bases are TGCGCCAGCAGCTCCCGTGGACAGAACTATGGCTACACCTTC.

This chain joins TRBV4-3 and TRBJ2-2; perhaps TRBD2 as D (6 bases). With 0 bases removed from V and 6 bases from J, the gap between germline ends came to 11 bases. There are 15 residues in the CDR3. Germline CDR1 is LGHNA and CDR2 is YSLEER. The CDR3 DNA is TGCGCCAGCAGCCAAGATTTACTAGCAGCCGGGGAGCTGTTTTTT. Protein product: CASSQDLLAAGELFF.

This sequence joins TRBV5-1 and TRBJ2-1, with 10 bases identical to TRBD2. The length of the CDR3 is 15 residues. The J segment lost 8 bases and the V segment lost 5 bases, leaving 10 bases of the junction unmatched. CDR1 and CDR2 from the germline V gene are SGHRS and YFSETQ. CDR3 residues: CASRYLAGVSYEQFF. The DNA of the CDR3 is TGCGCCAGCAGATATCTAGCGGGAGTGTCGTATGAGCAGTTCTTC.

V is TRBV6-6 and J is TRBJ2-7; the D gene could be TRBD1 or TRBD2 (5 bases each). Germline CDR1 reads MNHNY; CDR2 reads SVGAGI (reference sequence). V dropped 10 bases and J dropped 1 base, with 17 bases sitting between them. The CDR3 runs 14 residues. In DNA form, the CDR3 reads TGTGCCACTGGGGGTAGCGCGAGATCCTACGAGCAGTACTTC. Residues: CATGGSARSYEQYF.

The chain uses TRBV10-3 and TRBJ2-2; TRBD1 might be the D (5 bases). Germline V gene data show CDR1 as ENHRY and CDR2 as SYGVKD. The V end lost 0 bases, the J end lost 0 bases, and 8 bases lay between the germline ends. The CDR3 runs 16 residues. CDR3 nucleotide sequence: TGTGCCATCAGTGAGTCTGGGGCAACGAACACCGGGGAGCTGTTTTTT. Its translation: CAISESGATNTGELFF.

The J gene is TRBJ2-7, the V gene TRBV19, with TRBD1 as a possible D gene (6 bases). V lost 9 bases and J lost 0, with 12 bases in between. This CDR3 is 13 amino acids long. Germline-derived CDR1 and CDR2 are LNHDA and SQIVND (reference sequence). The CDR3 here is CASMDSNSYEQYF. Written as DNA, the CDR3 is TGTGCCAGCATGGACAGCAACTCCTACGAGCAGTACTTC. The entire variable domain, with the rest obtained from reference TRBV19 and TRBJ2-7, is as follows: DGGITQSPKYLFRKEGQNVTLSCEQNLNHDAMYWYRQDPGQGLRLIYYSQIVNDFQKGDIAEGYSVSREKKESFPLTVTSAQKNPTAFYLCASMDSNSYEQYFGPGTRLTVT.

This clone occurred a few times. This chain's CDR3 is CASSLSGNQPQHF. CDR3 nucleotide sequence: TGTGCCAGCAGTTTATCCGGAAATCAGCCCCAGCATTTT. The V gene is TRBV28, the J gene TRBJ1-5; D uncertain. This CDR3 spans 13 amino acids. Germline V gene data show CDR1 as MDHEN and CDR2 as SYDVKM. V was cut by 1 base and J by 4 bases, with 5 bases left in between.

Turning to this clone: A read error may produce the germline difference seen at one junction end. This sequence joins TRBV7-7 and TRBJ2-5; D may be TRBD1 or TRBD2 (5 bases each). From germline, CDR1 is SSHAT and CDR2 FNYEAQ (reference sequence). CDR3 length: 15 amino acids. The CDR3 DNA follows: TGTGCTAGCAGCTTAAGGGGTGGGAGAGTCGAGACCCAGTACTTC. Protein: CASSLRGGRVETQYF.

The chain links TRBV18 to TRBJ1-3; no clear D gene. This CDR3 is built from 16 residues. With 3 bases removed from V and 0 bases from J, the gap between germline ends came to 12 bases. Germline loops: CDR1 KGHSH, CDR2 LQKENI. This CDR3 reads CASSPNDPSSGNTIYF. CDR3 sequence (DNA): TGTGCCAGCTCACCTAATGACCCCTCCTCTGGAAACACCATATATTTT.

This rearrangement joins TRBV19 to TRBJ2-5; 9 bases agree with TRBD1. V dropped 4 bases and J dropped 2; count of bases not matched to a gene: 8. Germline CDR1 is LNHDA and CDR2 is SQIVND (reference sequence). This CDR3 spans 16 amino acids. The CDR3 DNA follows: TGTGCCAGTAGTAAGACACAGGGGGCGCATCAAGAGACCCAGTACTTC. Amino acid sequence: CASSKTQGAHQETQYF.

The chain carries TRBV5-6 and TRBJ1-2; possibly TRBD1 for D (5 bases). The CDR3 sequence is 14 residues long. Germline V gene data show CDR1 as SGHDT and CDR2 as YYEEEE. Trimming took off 1 base at V and 5 bases at J, with 12 bases between the two ends. The CDR3 is CASSLPGSNYGYTF. For the CDR3, the DNA is TGTGCCAGCAGCTTGCCAGGGTCGAATTATGGCTACACCTTC.

There are a few counts of this clone. Compared with germline, one end of the junction differs, possibly owing to a read error. This sequence joins TRBV4-2 and TRBJ1-5; maybe TRBD1 (5 bases). This CDR3 spans 17 amino acids. Germline loops: CDR1 LGHNA, CDR2 YNFKEQ. CDR3 sequence: CASSQGLQADDGAPRHF. The CDR3 DNA is TGTGCCAGCAGCCAAGGGTTACAGGCCGATGACGGCGCTCCCCGGCATTTT.

The rearrangement joins TRBV7-3 to TRBJ1-1; tentatively, D is TRBD1 (6 bases). The CDR3 has 12 residues. Germline CDR1 reads SGHTA; CDR2 reads FQGTGA. V was clipped by 8 bases and J by 4 bases, with 11 bases between them. The chain's CDR3 is CASQGQGTEAFF. The CDR3, as DNA: TGTGCCAGCCAGGGGCAGGGCACTGAAGCTTTCTTT.

In its sample, this clone was seen once. V usage is TRBV15 and J usage is TRBJ2-1, with TRBD1 matching 8 bases. Per the germline V gene, CDR1 is LNHNV and CDR2 is YYDKDF (reference sequence). The CDR3 length is 15 residues. Trimming at V came to 2 bases and at J to 6 bases, leaving 6 bases not matched to a gene. CDR3 bases: TGTGCCACCAGCAGATACCAGACAGGGGCCAATGAGCAGTTCTTC. Residues: CATSRYQTGANEQFF.

The chain combines TRBV21-1 with TRBJ1-2. TRBV21-1 is classified as a pseudogene. The CDR3 consists of 11 residues. The CDR3 nucleotides read TGTGCCAGCAGCGTAACTTATGGCTACACCTTC. It encodes CASSVTYGYTF.